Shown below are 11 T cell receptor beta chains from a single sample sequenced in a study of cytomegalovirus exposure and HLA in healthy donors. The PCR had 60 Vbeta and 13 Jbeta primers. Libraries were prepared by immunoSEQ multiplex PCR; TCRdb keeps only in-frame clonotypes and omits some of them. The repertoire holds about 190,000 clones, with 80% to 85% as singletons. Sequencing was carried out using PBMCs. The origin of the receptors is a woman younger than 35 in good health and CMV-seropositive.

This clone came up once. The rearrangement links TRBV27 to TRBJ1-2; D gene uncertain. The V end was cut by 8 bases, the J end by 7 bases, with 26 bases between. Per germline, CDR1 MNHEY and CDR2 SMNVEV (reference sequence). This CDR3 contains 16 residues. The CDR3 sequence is CASGRKLREGISGYTF. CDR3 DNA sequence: TGTGCCAGCGGTCGAAAATTAAGGGAGGGAATTTCTGGCTACACCTTC.

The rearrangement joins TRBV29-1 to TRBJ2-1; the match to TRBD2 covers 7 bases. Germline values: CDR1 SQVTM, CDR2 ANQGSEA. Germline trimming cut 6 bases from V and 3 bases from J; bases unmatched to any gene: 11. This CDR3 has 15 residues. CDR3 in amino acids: CSVPSSPSGYNEQFF. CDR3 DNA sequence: TGCAGCGTCCCCTCGTCGCCTAGCGGCTACAATGAGCAGTTCTTC.

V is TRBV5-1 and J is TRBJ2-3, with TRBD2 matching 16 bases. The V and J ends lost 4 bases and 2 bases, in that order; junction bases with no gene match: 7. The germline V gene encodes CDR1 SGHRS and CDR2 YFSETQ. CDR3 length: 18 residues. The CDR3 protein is CASSRSGTSGGATDTQYF. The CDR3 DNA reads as TGCGCCAGCAGCCGTTCAGGGACTAGCGGGGGGGCCACAGATACGCAGTATTTT.

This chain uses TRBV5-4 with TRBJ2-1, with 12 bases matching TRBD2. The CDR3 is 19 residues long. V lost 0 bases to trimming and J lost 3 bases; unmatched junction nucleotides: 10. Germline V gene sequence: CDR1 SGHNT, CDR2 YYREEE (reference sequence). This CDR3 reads CASSLATSGGLSSYNEQFF. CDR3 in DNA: TGTGCCAGCAGCTTGGCTACTAGCGGGGGGTTGTCTAGCTACAATGAGCAGTTCTTC.

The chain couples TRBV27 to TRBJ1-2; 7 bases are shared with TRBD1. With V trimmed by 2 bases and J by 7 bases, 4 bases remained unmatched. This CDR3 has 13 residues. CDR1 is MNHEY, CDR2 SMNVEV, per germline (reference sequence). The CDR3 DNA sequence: TGTGCCAGCAGTTTAGGAGGGGGCCGTGGCTACACCTTC. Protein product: CASSLGGGRGYTF.

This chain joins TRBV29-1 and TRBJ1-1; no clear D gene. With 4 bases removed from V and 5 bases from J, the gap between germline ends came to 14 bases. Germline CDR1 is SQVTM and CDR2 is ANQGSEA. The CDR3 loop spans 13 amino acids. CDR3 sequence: CSVGQPGKTEAFF. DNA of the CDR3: TGCAGCGTTGGCCAACCTGGCAAGACTGAAGCTTTCTTT.

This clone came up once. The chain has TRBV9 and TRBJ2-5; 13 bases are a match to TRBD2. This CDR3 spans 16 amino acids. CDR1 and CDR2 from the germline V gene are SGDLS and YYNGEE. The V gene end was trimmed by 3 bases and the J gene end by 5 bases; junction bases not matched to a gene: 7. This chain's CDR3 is CASSARLAGGRETQYF. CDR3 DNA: TGTGCCAGCAGCGCCCGACTAGCGGGGGGACGGGAGACCCAGTACTTC.

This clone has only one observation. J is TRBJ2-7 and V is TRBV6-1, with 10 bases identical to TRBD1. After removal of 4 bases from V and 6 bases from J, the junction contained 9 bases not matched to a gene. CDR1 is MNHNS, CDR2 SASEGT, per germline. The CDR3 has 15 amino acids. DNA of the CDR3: TGTGCCAGCAGTGGTTCCGGGACAGGGGCGCGCGAGCAGTACTTC. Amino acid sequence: CASSGSGTGAREQYF.

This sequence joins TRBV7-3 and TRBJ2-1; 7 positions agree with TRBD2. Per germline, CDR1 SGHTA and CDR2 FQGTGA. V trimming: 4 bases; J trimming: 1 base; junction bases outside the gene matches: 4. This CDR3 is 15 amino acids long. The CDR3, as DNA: TGTGCCAGCAGCTCCCGACTAGCTTCCTACAATGAGCAGTTCTTC. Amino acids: CASSSRLASYNEQFF.

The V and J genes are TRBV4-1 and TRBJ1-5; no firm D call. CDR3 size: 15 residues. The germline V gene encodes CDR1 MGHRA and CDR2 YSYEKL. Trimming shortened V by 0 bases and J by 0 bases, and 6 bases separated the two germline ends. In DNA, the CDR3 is TGCGCCAGCAGCCAAGAACCCTATAGCAATCAGCCCCAGCATTTT. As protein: CASSQEPYSNQPQHF.

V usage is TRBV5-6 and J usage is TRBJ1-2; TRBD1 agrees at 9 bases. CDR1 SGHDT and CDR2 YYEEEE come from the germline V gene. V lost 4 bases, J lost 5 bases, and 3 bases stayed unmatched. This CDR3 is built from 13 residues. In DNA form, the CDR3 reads TGTGCCAGCAGCGTCGGGACAGGGTATGGCTACACCTTC. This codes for CASSVGTGYGYTF.